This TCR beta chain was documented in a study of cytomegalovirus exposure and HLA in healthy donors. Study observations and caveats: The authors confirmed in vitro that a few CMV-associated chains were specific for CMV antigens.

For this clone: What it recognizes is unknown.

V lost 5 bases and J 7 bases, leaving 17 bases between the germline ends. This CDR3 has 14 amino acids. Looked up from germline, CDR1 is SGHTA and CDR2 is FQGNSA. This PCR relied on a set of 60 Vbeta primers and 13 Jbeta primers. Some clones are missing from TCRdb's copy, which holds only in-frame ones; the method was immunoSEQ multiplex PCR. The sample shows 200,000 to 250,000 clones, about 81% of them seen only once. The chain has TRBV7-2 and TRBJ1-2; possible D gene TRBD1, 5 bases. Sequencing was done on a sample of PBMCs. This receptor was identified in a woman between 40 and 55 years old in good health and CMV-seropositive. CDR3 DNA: TGTGCCAGCAGCACTCGTGGGGGGGATCTTGGCTACACCTTC. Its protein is CASSTRGGDLGYTF.